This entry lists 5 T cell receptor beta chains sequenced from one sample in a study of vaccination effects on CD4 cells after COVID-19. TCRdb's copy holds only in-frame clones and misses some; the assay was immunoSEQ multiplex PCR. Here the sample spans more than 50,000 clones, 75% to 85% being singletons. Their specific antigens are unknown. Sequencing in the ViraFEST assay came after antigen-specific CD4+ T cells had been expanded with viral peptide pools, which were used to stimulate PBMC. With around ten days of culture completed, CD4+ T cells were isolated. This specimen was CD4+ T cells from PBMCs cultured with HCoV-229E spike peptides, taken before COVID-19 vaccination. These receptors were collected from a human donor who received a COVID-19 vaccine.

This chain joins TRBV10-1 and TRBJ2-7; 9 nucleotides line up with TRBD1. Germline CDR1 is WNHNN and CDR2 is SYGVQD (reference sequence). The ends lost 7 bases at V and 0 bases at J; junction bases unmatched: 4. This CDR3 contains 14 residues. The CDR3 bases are TGCGCCAGCACCCGGGGACAGGGCTCCTACGAGCAGTACGTC. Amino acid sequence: CASTRGQGSYEQYV.

This chain's CDR3 is CASASSNEQFF. As DNA, the CDR3 is TGTGCCAGCGCTAGTAGCAATGAGCAGTTCTTC. The chain combines TRBV2 with TRBJ2-1; D gene uncertain. V lost 8 bases and J 6 bases, leaving 8 bases between the germline ends. From germline, CDR1 is SNHLY and CDR2 FYNNEI. The CDR3 loop spans 11 amino acids. The whole variable domain, remainder taken from reference TRBV2 and TRBJ2-1, is EPEVTQTPSHQVTQMGQEVILRCVPISNHLYFYWYRQILGQKVEFLVSFYNNEISEKSEIFDDQFSVERPDGSNFTLKIRSTKLEDSAMYFCASASSNEQFFGPGTRLTVL.

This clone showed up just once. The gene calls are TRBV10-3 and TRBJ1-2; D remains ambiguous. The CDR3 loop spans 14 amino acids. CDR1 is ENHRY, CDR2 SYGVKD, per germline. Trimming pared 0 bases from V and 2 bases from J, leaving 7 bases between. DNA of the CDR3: TGTGCCATCAGTGAGTCATGGGTCAACTATGGCTACACCTTC. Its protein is CAISESWVNYGYTF.

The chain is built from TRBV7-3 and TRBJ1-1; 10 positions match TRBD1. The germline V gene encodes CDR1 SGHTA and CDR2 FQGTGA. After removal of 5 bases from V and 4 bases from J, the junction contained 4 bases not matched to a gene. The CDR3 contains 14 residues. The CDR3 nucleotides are TGTGCCAGCAGCAGGACAGGGGGGGGCACTGAAGCTTTCTTT. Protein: CASSRTGGGTEAFF.

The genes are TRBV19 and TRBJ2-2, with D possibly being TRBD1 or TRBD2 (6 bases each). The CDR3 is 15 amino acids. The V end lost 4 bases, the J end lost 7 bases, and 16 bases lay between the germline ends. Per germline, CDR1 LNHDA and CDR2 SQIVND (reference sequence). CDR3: CASSTNPGAGGELFF. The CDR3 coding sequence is TGTGCCAGTAGTACTAATCCGGGGGCGGGCGGGGAGCTGTTTTTT.